This T cell receptor beta chain was observed in a study of blood T cell repertoires in COVID-19. Germline-derived CDR1 and CDR2 are KGHDR and SFDVKD. This CDR3 contains 16 residues. The ends lost 3 bases at V and 7 bases at J; junction bases unmatched: 8. Study processing details: The assay estimated nucleated cells by amplifying reference gene primers. This table comes from immunoSEQ multiplex PCR, and its TCRdb copy is limited to in-frame clones, with some not included. V and J calls and clone size come straight from that table; D and trimming were deduced from the DNA. The sample includes a few hundred thousand clones, roughly 86% of them seen just once.

Sequencing input: PBMCs or T cells enriched from blood (not recorded which). The rearrangement uses TRBV24-1 and TRBJ1-5, with TRBD1 matching 10 bases. This TCR came from a woman between 45 and 60 years old who had been exposed to COVID-19. DNA of the CDR3: TGTGCCACCAGTGATCGGGACAGGGGATCTGGACAGCCCCAGCATTTT. Protein sequence: CATSDRDRGSGQPQHF.